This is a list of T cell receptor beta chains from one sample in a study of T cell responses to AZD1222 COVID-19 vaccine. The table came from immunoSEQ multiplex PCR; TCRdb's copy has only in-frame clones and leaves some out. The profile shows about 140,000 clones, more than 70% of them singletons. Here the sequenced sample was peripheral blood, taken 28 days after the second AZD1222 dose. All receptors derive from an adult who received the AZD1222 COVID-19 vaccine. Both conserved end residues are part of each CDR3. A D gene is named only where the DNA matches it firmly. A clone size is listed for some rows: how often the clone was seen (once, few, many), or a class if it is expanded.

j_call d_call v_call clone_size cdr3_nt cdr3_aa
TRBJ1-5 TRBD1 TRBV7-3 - TGTGCCAGCAGTCGGGACAGTAATCAGCCCCAGCATTTT CASSRDSNQPQHF
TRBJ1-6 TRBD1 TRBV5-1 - TGCGCCAGCAGCTTGTTTGACAGGGGGAACTCACCCCTCCACTTT CASSLFDRGNSPLHF
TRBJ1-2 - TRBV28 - TGTGCAGTTGGATATGGCTACACCTTC CAVGYGYTF
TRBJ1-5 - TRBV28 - TGTGCCAGCAGTTTGCGGCAGGTGGTCCAGCCCCAGCATTTT CASSLRQVVQPQHF
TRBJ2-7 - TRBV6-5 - TGTGCCAGCAGTCTCTATACCCTTGGCGAGCAGTACTTC CASSLYTLGEQYF
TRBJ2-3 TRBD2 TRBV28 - TGTGCCAGCAGTTCCGCCGGGACTAGCGGCACAGATACGCAGTATTTT CASSSAGTSGTDTQYF
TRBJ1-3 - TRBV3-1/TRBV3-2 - TGTGCCAGCAGCCAAGATGCATTACGTGGAAACACCATATATTTT CASSQDALRGNTIYF
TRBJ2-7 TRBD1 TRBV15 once TGTGCCACCAGCAGAGGGGGACAGGTAGGGACCTACGAGCAGTACTTC CATSRGGQVGTYEQYF
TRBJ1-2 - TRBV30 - TGTGCCTGGAGTGTTGGGAGAGATGGCTACACCTTC CAWSVGRDGYTF
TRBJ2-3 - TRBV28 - TGTGCCAGCAGTTTATGGGGCTACCATACGCAGTATTTT CASSLWGYHTQYF
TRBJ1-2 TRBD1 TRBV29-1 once TGCAGCGCTGGACAGGGGGGAGGCTACACCTTC CSAGQGGGYTF